The 19 T cell receptor beta chains in this list originate from one sample, sequenced in a study of metastatic and nonmetastatic thyroid tumors. There were no patients who had received any treatment before thyroid surgery. TCRdb used MiXCR to call clones anew from the PCR reads. The table has 91,000 or so clones, approximately 11% seen once. The sequenced sample was blood. The source is a female donor with papillary thyroid cancer or a benign thyroid nodule (not recorded which). Some clones in this sample may be carry-over from other donors' samples.

The chain combines TRBV11-2 with TRBJ1-2; TRBD1 matches at 7 bases. V lost 3 bases, J lost 7 bases, and 5 bases stayed unmatched. The CDR3 loop spans 13 amino acids. The germline V gene has CDR1 SGHAT and CDR2 FQNNGV. CDR3 amino acids: CASSLRQGGGYTF. In DNA, the CDR3 is TGTGCCAGCAGCTTGCGGCAGGGGGGTGGCTACACCTTC.

This clone was detected only a few times. CDR3: CASSSTTGSSEQYF. CDR3 in DNA: TGTGCCAGCAGCTCGACTACCGGGAGTTCCGAGCAGTACTTC. The gene calls are TRBV6-2 or TRBV6-3 and TRBJ2-7, with D possibly being TRBD2 (6 bases). V dropped 6 bases and J dropped 6 bases, with 18 bases sitting between them. The CDR3 contains 14 residues. The V gene's germline CDR1 is MNHEY and CDR2 SVGEGT.

The genes are TRBV4-3 and TRBJ2-7, with D maybe TRBD2 (6 bases). This CDR3 has 13 residues. Per germline, CDR1 LGHNA and CDR2 YSLEER. Trimming stripped 3 bases from V and 7 bases from J, with 13 bases between. The CDR3 loop is CASSQSGSREQYF. In nucleotides, the CDR3 is TGCGCCAGCAGCCAGTCCGGGAGCCGAGAGCAGTACTTC.

On this clone itself: A much larger clone differs from this one at a single base, so this may be a read error. The rearrangement links TRBV5-6 to TRBJ2-7; 9 bases map to TRBD1. V lost 3 bases and J lost 3; bases outside the gene matches: 7. Germline V lookup: CDR1 SGHDT, CDR2 YYEEEE. The CDR3 is 15 amino acids. As DNA, the CDR3 is TGTGCCAGCAGCTGGGGGACAGGGCAGCGCTACGAGCAGTACTTC. It translates to CASSWGTGQRYEQYF.

This clone was detected many times. Other DNA sequences in this specimen translate into the identical CDR3. The chain joins TRBV6-2 or TRBV6-3 to TRBJ2-2, with unresolved D. V was clipped by 0 bases and J by 6 bases, with 14 bases between them. CDR3 size: 16 residues. Germline V CDR1 and CDR2: MNHEY, SVGEGT. The CDR3 DNA is TGTGCCAGCAGTTACTCGAGTTTCTGGGTCCCCGGGGAGCTGTTTTTT. It translates to CASSYSSFWVPGELFF.

This clone has a count of ten or more. The CDR3: CASSLGGLAGGLSYEQYF. The DNA for the CDR3 is TGTGCCAGCAGCTTAGGGGGACTAGCGGGAGGGCTCTCCTACGAGCAGTACTTC. V usage is TRBV11-3 and J usage is TRBJ2-7; 16 bases align to TRBD2. V shed 1 base, J shed 0 bases, and the junction held 3 bases outside the gene matches. Germline V CDR1 and CDR2: SGHNT, YENEEA. The CDR3 is made up of 18 amino acids. The complete variable domain, with remaining parts taken from reference TRBV11-3 and TRBJ2-7, reads EAGVVQSPRYKIIEKKQPVAFWCNPISGHNTLYWYLQNLGQGPELLIRYENEEAVDDSQLPKDRFSAERLKGVDSTLKIQPAELGDSAVYLCASSLGGLAGGLSYEQYFGPGTRLTVT.

This clone was seen at least ten times. The chain combines TRBV4-3 with TRBJ2-2; the match to TRBD1 covers 7 bases. The ends lost 4 bases at V and 6 bases at J; junction bases unmatched: 17. The length of the CDR3 is 18 residues. CDR1 is LGHNA, CDR2 YSLEER, per germline. The CDR3 here is CASSPQAHRGWVPGELFF. CDR3 coding DNA: TGCGCCAGCAGCCCCCAAGCCCACAGGGGCTGGGTCCCCGGGGAGCTGTTTTTT.

At least ten counts were recorded for this clone. The chain carries TRBV6-1 and TRBJ2-7; possible D gene TRBD1, 6 bases. The germline V gene encodes CDR1 MNHNS and CDR2 SASEGT. V gave up 2 bases and J gave up 3 bases, with 8 bases separating them. The CDR3 extends over 13 amino acids. For the CDR3, the DNA is TGTGCCAGCAGTGAAACAGGGCACTACGAGCAGTACTTC. It is translated as CASSETGHYEQYF.

This clone came up many times. The chain has TRBV4-1 and TRBJ2-5; TRBD1 matches 8 bases. Germline CDR1 is MGHRA and CDR2 is YSYEKL. This CDR3 is 17 amino acids long. Germline trimming cut 0 bases from V and 5 bases from J; bases unmatched to any gene: 11. The CDR3 DNA reads TGCGCCAGCAGCCAAGAACCTGGGACAGGCACAAGGGAGACCCAGTACTTC. Protein sequence: CASSQEPGTGTRETQYF.

The V call is TRBV6-2 or TRBV6-3, the J call TRBJ2-7; 9 bases line up with TRBD2. Looked up from germline, CDR1 is MNHEY and CDR2 is SVGEGT. This CDR3 comprises 12 residues. Trimming removed 10 bases from V and 3 bases from J; junction bases left unmatched: 4. CDR3 amino acids: CATLAGDYEQYF. CDR3 DNA: TGTGCCACCTTAGCGGGGGACTACGAGCAGTACTTC.

In its sample, this clone was seen many times. This chain uses TRBV24-1 with TRBJ2-1; 12 bases align to TRBD1. Trimming at V came to 9 bases and at J to 6 bases, leaving 5 bases not matched to a gene. The CDR3 is made up of 14 amino acids. Germline CDR1 reads KGHDR; CDR2 reads SFDVKD. This chain's CDR3 is CATQGQGAPNEQFF. CDR3 coding DNA: TGTGCCACCCAGGGACAGGGGGCCCCCAATGAGCAGTTCTTC.

Ten or more counts support this clone. This chain joins TRBV27 and TRBJ2-7; 7 nucleotides align to TRBD2. The J segment lost 2 bases and the V segment lost 6 bases, leaving 13 bases of the junction unmatched. In germline, CDR1 is MNHEY, CDR2 SMNVEV (reference sequence). There are 16 residues in the CDR3. CDR3 protein: CASSRLGGSGAYEQYF. CDR3 DNA sequence: TGTGCCAGCAGCCGATTAGGTGGGAGCGGGGCCTACGAGCAGTACTTC.

This clone was observed at least ten times. The chain links TRBV12-3 or TRBV12-4 to TRBJ2-5; tentatively, D is TRBD2 (5 bases). This CDR3 is built from 13 residues. Deletions cut 8 bases from V and 5 bases from J, with 15 bases between. The CDR3 region has the DNA TGTGCCAGCGGAAAGGACTCTCGGGAGACCCAGTACTTC. Translation gives CASGKDSRETQYF.

At least ten counts were recorded for this clone. The chain links TRBV6-1 to TRBJ2-5, with TRBD1 as a possible D gene (6 bases). V shed 5 bases and J shed 10 bases, with 14 bases lying between them. From germline, CDR1 is MNHNS and CDR2 SASEGT. CDR3 size: 12 residues. The chain's CDR3 is CASSQGTLGQYF. CDR3 in DNA: TGTGCCAGCAGTCAGGGGACCCTGGGCCAGTACTTC.

This clone occurred many times. The rearrangement uses TRBV4-1 and TRBJ2-3; the match to TRBD2 covers 10 bases. The V gene end was trimmed by 1 base and the J gene end by 2 bases; junction bases not matched to a gene: 9. The CDR3 length is 18 residues. CDR1 is MGHRA and CDR2 is YSYEKL in the germline V gene. The DNA for the CDR3 is TGCGCCAGCAGCCAAGGTCGGCAAGCGGGAGGGATCACAGATACGCAGTATTTT. It encodes CASSQGRQAGGITDTQYF.

This clone was seen many times. V usage is TRBV6-1 and J usage is TRBJ1-1; D perhaps matches TRBD1 (5 bases). Trimming stripped 5 bases from V and 3 bases from J, with 10 bases between. The CDR3 totals 13 residues. From germline, CDR1 is MNHNS and CDR2 SASEGT. CDR3 bases: TGTGCCAGCAGTTCAGACAGAGACACTGAAGCTTTCTTT. This sequence encodes CASSSDRDTEAFF.

The V and J genes are TRBV5-1 and TRBJ2-2, with D possibly TRBD2 on 6 matching bases. The V and J ends lost 4 bases and 3 bases respectively, with 13 bases between them. Looked up from germline, CDR1 is SGHRS and CDR2 is YFSETQ. This CDR3 is built from 15 residues. The CDR3 nucleotides are TGCGCCAGCAGCCGTAGCGGTAATGACACCGGGGAGCTGTTTTTT. Residues: CASSRSGNDTGELFF.

This clone was found a few times. The chain carries TRBV19 and TRBJ2-7; tentatively, D is TRBD1 (5 bases). V gave up 3 bases and J gave up 5 bases, with 14 bases separating them. The CDR3 totals 14 residues. The germline V gene encodes CDR1 LNHDA and CDR2 SQIVND (reference sequence). CDR3 protein: CASSIGQGPNEQYF. As DNA, the CDR3 is TGTGCCAGTAGTATCGGGCAGGGTCCCAACGAGCAGTACTTC.

This clone was counted many times. The chain combines TRBV27 with TRBJ1-2; the match to TRBD1 covers 11 bases. Germline-derived CDR1 and CDR2 are MNHEY and SMNVEV (reference sequence). V lost 5 bases and J lost 4; bases outside the gene matches: 6. The CDR3 is made up of 15 amino acids. The CDR3 DNA is TGTGCCAGCAGTCCACGGACAGGGGGCAGCTATGGCTACACCTTC. Its protein is CASSPRTGGSYGYTF.